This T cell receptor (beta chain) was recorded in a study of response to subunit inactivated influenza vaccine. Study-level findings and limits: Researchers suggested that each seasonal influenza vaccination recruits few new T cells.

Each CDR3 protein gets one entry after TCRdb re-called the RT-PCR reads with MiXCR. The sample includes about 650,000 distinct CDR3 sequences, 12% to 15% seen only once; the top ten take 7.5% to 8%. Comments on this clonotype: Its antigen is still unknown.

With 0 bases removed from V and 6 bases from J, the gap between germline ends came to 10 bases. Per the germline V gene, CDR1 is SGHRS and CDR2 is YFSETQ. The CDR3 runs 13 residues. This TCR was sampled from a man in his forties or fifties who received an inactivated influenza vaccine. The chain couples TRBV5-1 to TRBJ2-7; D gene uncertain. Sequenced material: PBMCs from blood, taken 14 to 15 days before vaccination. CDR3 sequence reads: CASSLVRNGEQYF. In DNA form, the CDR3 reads TGCGCCAGCAGCTTGGTTAGGAATGGCGAGCAGTACTTC.